The 20 T cell receptor beta chains below were found in one sample sequenced in a study of tumor-infiltrating lymphocytes in primary liver carcinoma. Constant-region priming of roughly 0.45 ug total RNA yielded TCR beta cDNA. Modified slightly, ARM-PCR produced TCR beta libraries over three nested multiplex PCR rounds. PCR rounds one and two used TRBV1-TRBV30 forward primers with a C-beta reverse primer for approximately 10 cycles each. TCRdb itself ran the multiplex PCR reads through MiXCR, one entry per CDR3 protein. Among 120,000 or so distinct CDR3 sequences listed, 55% to 75% were seen once. The source material, about 18-33 mg of unsorted bulk tissue, was used to co-extract RNA and DNA. Sequencing input: liver tumor tissue from sampling region 1. The subset: tumor region T1, superior pole. All receptors derive from a woman aged 55-70 years with primary liver carcinoma and hepatitis B virus infection.

About this clonotype itself: The junction departs from the called germline gene at one end, perhaps through a read error. The V and J genes are TRBV5-4 and TRBJ1-1; possibly TRBD1 for D (6 bases). The CDR3 is made up of 16 amino acids. CDR1 SGHNT and CDR2 YYREEE come from the germline V gene (reference sequence). The CDR3 DNA reads as TGTACCAGCAGCTTGGGCGGAACAGGGTCGAACACTGAAGCTTTCTTT. It specifies CTSSLGGTGSNTEAFF.

Details on this clonotype: A much larger clone differs by one base, so this may be a read error. The J gene is TRBJ1-2, the V gene TRBV4-1; no clear D. Germline CDR1 MGHRA, CDR2 YSYEKL. Trimming shortened V by 0 bases and J by 10 bases, and 9 bases separated the two germline ends. The CDR3 totals 12 residues. The CDR3 sequence is CASSQDQMIYTF. The CDR3 coding sequence is TGCGCCAGCAGCCAAGATCAAATGATCTACACCTTC.

CDR3 nucleotides: TGTGCCAGCAGCTCCGGCCGCGTACAGACGAACACTGAAGCTTTCTTT. It specifies CASSSGRVQTNTEAFF. The genes are TRBV11-3 and TRBJ1-1; D unresolved. This CDR3 contains 16 residues. The ends were cut back, 4 bases at V and 1 base at J, with 16 bases in the middle. Germline-derived CDR1 and CDR2 are SGHNT and YENEEA.

The chain carries TRBV12-3 or TRBV12-4 and TRBJ1-1; weak D call: TRBD1 (6 bases). The germline V and J ends were trimmed by 6 bases and 4 bases, with 21 bases remaining between them. The length of the CDR3 is 16 residues. The CDR3 bases are TGTGCCAGCAGCTTCACCCGAGGGGGATGGGGCACTGAAGCTTTCTTT. Translation gives CASSFTRGGWGTEAFF.

With respect to this clonotype: Germline is not matched at one junction end, which may reflect a read error. The chain uses TRBV11-2 and TRBJ2-2, with 8 bases matching TRBD1. This CDR3 region has 14 residues. Germline V gives CDR1 SGHAT, CDR2 FQNNGV. CDR3 bases: TGTGCCAGCACCACAGGGGGGTATTCCAGGGAGTTGTTTTTT. Encoded protein: CASTTGGYSRELFF. Based on the CDR3 plus reference TRBV11-2 and TRBJ2-2, the full variable domain is EAGVAQSPRYKIIEKRQSVAFWCNPISGHATLYWYQQILGQGPKLLIQFQNNGVVDDSQLPKDRFSAERLKGVDSTLKIQPAKLEDSAVYLCASTTGGYSRELFFGEGSRLTVL.

With respect to this clonotype: The conserved phenylalanine or tryptophan is not found at the CDR3 terminus, so this likely reflects a read error. V is TRBV11-3 and J is TRBJ2-1; D is perhaps TRBD2 (7 bases). Trimming removed 4 bases at V and 6 bases at J, with 22 bases between. Germline V gene data show CDR1 as SGHNT and CDR2 as YENEEA. The CDR3 extends over 17 amino acids. CDR3: CASSSRGAHTMGNEQFL. The CDR3 DNA is TGTGCCAGCAGCTCCCGGGGGGCGCACACCATGGGCAATGAGCAGTTCCTC.

J is TRBJ2-1 and V is TRBV11-2; no definite D call. The germline V gene has CDR1 SGHAT and CDR2 FQNNGV. The CDR3 sequence is 13 residues long. Trimming stripped 5 bases from V and 16 bases from J, with 21 bases between. CDR3 coding DNA: TGTGCCAGCAGCCCGCCCCCCTACAATGGGCAATTCTTC. Translating it yields CASSPPPYNGQFF.

With respect to this clonotype: The junction departs from the called germline gene at one end, perhaps through a read error. CDR3 residues: CASSLDRGVVPGQYF. CDR3 DNA sequence: TGTGCCAGCAGCTTAGATAGGGGAGTAGTTCCCGGGCAGTATTTC. V and J are TRBV11-2 and TRBJ2-7; either TRBD1 or TRBD2 may fit D (5 bases each). The CDR3 has 15 amino acids. CDR1 SGHAT and CDR2 FQNNGV come from the germline V gene.

With respect to this clonotype: With a much larger clone just one base away, this may be a read error. This sequence joins TRBV29-1 and TRBJ2-2; D gene ambiguous. Per germline, CDR1 SQVTM and CDR2 ANQGSEA. The CDR3 is 13 residues long. V lost 5 bases, J lost 6 bases, and 13 bases lay in between. The CDR3 DNA reads as TGCAGCGTTATTCTGGTCCCCCCCGGGGAGCTGTTTTTT. It translates to CSVILVPPGELFF.

This clonotype was recorded many times. DNA for the CDR3: TGTGCCAGCACCCCGGTGACTAGCGCGGATACGCAGTATTTT. It codes for CASTPVTSADTQYF. The chain links TRBV7-8 to TRBJ2-3, with TRBD2 matching over 8 bases. Germline CDR1 and CDR2: SGHVS and FQNEAQ. CDR3 size: 14 residues. The V segment lost 7 bases and the J segment 6 bases; nucleotides outside the gene matches: 9.

This clonotype was seen only a few times. The chain is built from TRBV24-1 and TRBJ2-3; 9 bases fit TRBD2. The CDR3 runs 16 residues. Germline CDR1 reads KGHDR; CDR2 reads SFDVKD. The ends lost 4 bases at V and 5 bases at J; junction bases unmatched: 9. The CDR3 is CATSEAGGGGIDTQYF. CDR3 sequence (DNA): TGTGCCACCAGTGAAGCGGGAGGAGGAGGCATAGATACGCAGTATTTT.

Concerning this clonotype: A much larger clone lies one base from this, so it may be a read error. The chain has TRBV12-3 or TRBV12-4 and TRBJ2-3; 9 bases agree with TRBD2. The CDR3 consists of 16 residues. V was pared by 6 bases and J by 0 bases, with 7 bases of the junction left unmatched. CDR3 sequence: CASRVSGRPSTDTQYF. The CDR3 bases are TGTGCCAGCAGGGTTAGCGGGAGACCTAGCACAGATACGCAGTATTTT.

Note on this clonotype: A much larger clone lies a single base off, so this may be a read error. This sequence joins TRBV6-5 and TRBJ1-4; TRBD1 agrees at 7 bases. The CDR3 runs to 13 residues. Trimming removed 6 bases from V and 9 bases from J; junction bases left unmatched: 7. Germline V gives CDR1 MNHEY, CDR2 SVGAGI. The CDR3 sequence is CASSRRTGKKLFF. CDR3 sequence (DNA): TGTGCCAGCAGCCGCCGGACAGGTAAAAAACTGTTTTTT.

A remark on this clonotype: A much larger clone is a single base away; this may be a read error. In DNA form, the CDR3 reads TGTACCAGCAGTGAGGGGACATACAACACTGAAGCTTTCTTT. Translated: CTSSEGTYNTEAFF. The V call is TRBV2, the J call TRBJ1-1; weak D call: TRBD1 (6 bases). This CDR3 has 14 amino acids. CDR1 and CDR2 from the germline V gene are SNHLY and FYNNEI.

This chain connects TRBV28 to TRBJ1-4, with 7 bases matching TRBD1. Germline CDR1 reads MDHEN; CDR2 reads SYDVKM. With 6 bases clipped from V and 0 bases from J, the junction kept 7 bases outside the gene matches. The CDR3 has 16 residues. CDR3 in DNA: TGTGCCAGCAGCGAGGACAGGCTTGCAACTAATGAAAAACTGTTTTTT. Residues: CASSEDRLATNEKLFF.

This clonotype was seen at least ten times. The chain is built from TRBV6-5 and TRBJ1-3, with D tentatively TRBD1 (5 bases). Trimming left V 5 bases short and J 1 base short, with 12 bases between. The CDR3 totals 15 residues. CDR1 and CDR2 (germline): MNHEY, SVGAGI. CDR3 loop: CASSRYQGSGNTIYF. The CDR3 DNA is TGTGCCAGCAGTCGCTATCAGGGTTCTGGAAACACCATATATTTT.

A word on this clonotype: A read error may be the cause here, since a much bigger clone is one base away. The chain uses TRBV5-5 and TRBJ2-1; D gene unclear. Per germline, CDR1 SGHKS and CDR2 YYEKEE (reference sequence). CDR3 length: 16 residues. CDR3 sequence (DNA): TGTGTCAGCAGCAACGACCTAGTTTTCCCCTACAATGAGCAGTTCTTC. This translates into CVSSNDLVFPYNEQFF.

To note about this clonotype: At one end the junction does not follow the germline gene, possibly because of a read error. The chain links TRBV11-3 to TRBJ2-1, with D tentatively TRBD1 or TRBD2 (6 bases each). The CDR3 covers 18 residues. Germline CDR1 and CDR2: SGHNT and YENEEA. The CDR3 spells CASSLGGARGVSGNEHFF. The CDR3 nucleotides read TGTGCCAGCAGCTTAGGGGGGGCTAGGGGGGTCTCGGGCAATGAGCACTTCTTC.

V and J are TRBV28 and TRBJ2-3; D unclear. Germline V gives CDR1 MDHEN, CDR2 SYDVKM. Trimming cost V 3 bases and J 4 bases, with 8 bases left between them. CDR3 size: 13 residues. This chain's CDR3 is CASSFISPDTQYF. The CDR3 nucleotides are TGTGCCAGCAGTTTCATCTCTCCAGATACGCAGTATTTT.

This clonotype was recorded many times. CDR3 sequence (DNA): TGTGCCAGCAGCTTCGGACTAGCGGGAGACAATGAGCAGTTCTTC. Its protein product is CASSFGLAGDNEQFF. The chain carries TRBV11-1 and TRBJ2-1, with TRBD2 identical over 13 bases. The V segment lost 3 bases and the J segment 5 bases; nucleotides outside the gene matches: 1. Per the germline V gene, CDR1 is SGHAT and CDR2 is FQDESV (reference sequence). The length of the CDR3 is 15 residues.